This TCR beta chain was profiled in a study of T cell responses to AZD1222 COVID-19 vaccine. V lost 4 bases to trimming and J lost 2 bases, with 12 bases between them. CDR3 length equals 14 residues. Looked up from germline, CDR1 is GTSNPN and CDR2 is SVGIG (reference sequence). Details on this clone: Antigen specificity is unknown.

The study's findings and limits: Mostly white British, mostly female donors; authors suggested clonal diversity may be underestimated. Unmutated variant regions are reportedly the target of nearly half of TCRs that are spike-specific.

Libraries were prepared by immunoSEQ multiplex PCR; TCRdb keeps only in-frame clonotypes and omits some of them. This table holds almost 50,000 clones, more than 65% found once. The starting material was peripheral blood, obtained on day 0 of MenACWY control vaccination. The chain employs TRBV30 and TRBJ1-3; D may be TRBD1 (6 bases). This sequence originates from an adult in good health. This chain's CDR3 is CAWNRGGTGNTIYF. Written as DNA, the CDR3 is TGTGCCTGGAATAGGGGGGGCACTGGAAACACCATATATTTT.